A single sample gave rise to the 18 T cell receptor beta chains below, sequenced in a study of T-cell memory formation after mild COVID-19. TCRdb recomputed calls from the 5' RACE reads with MiXCR, one row per CDR3 protein. The table records some 50,000 distinct CDR3 sequences, 10% to 15% of them present only once. Sequenced input: PBMCs or a T cell subset sorted from them (not recorded which). The receptors originated from a man aged 18 to 35 who had mild COVID-19 (a few samples of this study predate the infection). Cell type and time point are not known.

This clonotype was observed at least ten times. This rearrangement joins TRBV6-6 to TRBJ1-2; D is undetermined. The germline V and J ends were trimmed by 0 bases and 8 bases, with 4 bases remaining between them. The germline V gene encodes CDR1 MNHNY and CDR2 SVGAGI (reference sequence). The CDR3 runs to 11 residues. CDR3 in amino acids: CASSYSWGYTF. In DNA form, the CDR3 reads TGTGCCAGCAGTTACTCCTGGGGCTACACCTTC.

This clonotype has just a few counts. CDR3 sequence (DNA): TGTGCCAGCAGCGCCCCCCCGGGGACAGGGGACCGTTATGGCTACACCTTC. This gives the protein CASSAPPGTGDRYGYTF. The chain uses TRBV7-2 and TRBJ1-2; the match to TRBD1 covers 10 bases. The CDR3 extends over 17 amino acids. Trimming took 5 bases from V and 5 from J; bases not matched to a gene: 14. Germline CDR1 and CDR2: SGHTA and FQGNSA.

This clonotype was seen only a few times. The gene calls are TRBV11-2 and TRBJ2-5; a weak D match, TRBD2 (6 bases). From germline, CDR1 is SGHAT and CDR2 FQNNGV. The CDR3 is made up of 14 amino acids. Trimming cost V 1 base and J 5 bases, with 11 bases left between them. The CDR3 sequence: CASSLAGGAETQYF. The DNA of the CDR3 is TGTGCCAGCAGCTTAGCGGGCGGGGCCGAGACCCAGTACTTC.

The CDR3 here is CASSSGTVSSPLHF. CDR3 sequence (DNA): TGTGCCAGCAGCTCCGGGACGGTTAGTTCACCCCTCCACTTT. The gene calls are TRBV6-6 and TRBJ1-6; tentatively, D is TRBD1 (5 bases). The V gene's germline CDR1 is MNHNY and CDR2 SVGAGI (reference sequence). Trimming shortened V by 6 bases and J by 9 bases, and 15 bases separated the two germline ends. The CDR3 is 14 residues long.

This rearrangement joins TRBV3-1 to TRBJ1-1; no reliable D call. Germline V gene sequence: CDR1 LGHDT, CDR2 YNNKEL (reference sequence). The CDR3 consists of 14 residues. The ends were cut back, 3 bases at V and 4 bases at J, with 12 bases in the middle. CDR3 nucleotide sequence: TGTGCCAGCAGCCATCACGGCCTCGTCACTGAAGCTTTCTTT. This gives the protein CASSHHGLVTEAFF.

This clonotype was seen ten or more times. The chain combines TRBV19 with TRBJ2-4; no definite D call. Trimming took 8 bases from V and 5 from J, leaving 16 bases between them. The germline gives CDR1 LNHDA, CDR2 SQIVND (reference sequence). This CDR3 comprises 14 residues. CDR3 region: CASRSRLKENIQYF. The CDR3 nucleotides are TGTGCCAGTCGTAGCCGTTTGAAGGAAAACATTCAGTACTTC.

At least ten counts were recorded for this clonotype. This rearrangement joins TRBV10-2 to TRBJ1-4; D gene uncertain. The CDR3 is 16 amino acids. V lost 4 bases and J lost 8, with 20 bases in between. The germline V gene encodes CDR1 WSHSY and CDR2 SAAADI. DNA for the CDR3: TGCGCCAGCAGTGCGGTAGGAGGGCGAGGAGGGGAAAAACTGTTTTTT. This encodes CASSAVGGRGGEKLFF.

The chain combines TRBV12-3 or TRBV12-4 with TRBJ1-2; TRBD1 is a possible D gene (6 bases). CDR3 length: 12 amino acids. V was cut by 6 bases and J by 3 bases, with 8 bases left in between. The CDR3 DNA sequence: TGTGCCAGCAGCCCAGGGGACTATGGCTACACCTTC. Translation: CASSPGDYGYTF.

Ten or more counts support this clonotype. The chain recombines TRBV27 with TRBJ2-5; D remains unclear. V lost 8 bases and J 5 bases, leaving 12 bases between the germline ends. Germline-derived CDR1 and CDR2 are MNHEY and SMNVEV (reference sequence). The CDR3 contains 12 residues. The CDR3 nucleotides are TGTGCCAGCGGAGATATGGGGGAGACCCAGTACTTC. It codes for CASGDMGETQYF.

This chain joins TRBV29-1 and TRBJ2-5, with TRBD2 matching 8 bases. The V gene end was trimmed by 5 bases and the J gene end by 5 bases; junction bases not matched to a gene: 4. The CDR3 length is 12 residues. Germline V lookup: CDR1 SQVTM, CDR2 ANQGSEA. The CDR3 loop reads CSVYSSGETQYF. CDR3 bases: TGCAGCGTTTATTCTAGCGGGGAGACCCAGTACTTC.

This clonotype was observed a handful of times. The chain combines TRBV28 with TRBJ2-5; no clear D gene. The CDR3 is 12 residues long. Germline-derived CDR1 and CDR2 are MDHEN and SYDVKM. Trimming took off 2 bases at V and 5 bases at J, with 6 bases between the two ends. The CDR3 DNA reads TGTGCCAGCAGTTTACCCCATGAGACCCAGTACTTC. Its protein product is CASSLPHETQYF.

The V and J genes are TRBV20-1 and TRBJ2-6; tentatively, D is TRBD2 (5 bases). V was shortened by 6 bases and J by 0 bases, with 9 bases between the two germline ends. Germline V gene sequence: CDR1 DFQATT, CDR2 SNEGSKA (reference sequence). The CDR3 totals 14 residues. DNA of the CDR3: TGCAGTGCCGCCGGGGTCTCTGGGGCCAACGTCCTGACTTTC. This gives the protein CSAAGVSGANVLTF.

This clonotype was detected a few times. This chain joins TRBV4-1 and TRBJ2-1; 10 nucleotides agree with TRBD2. V lost 2 bases, J lost 0 bases, and 16 bases stayed unmatched. The length of the CDR3 is 21 residues. CDR1 and CDR2 (germline): MGHRA, YSYEKL. The CDR3 DNA follows: TGCGCCAGCAGCCAACCCACCCTAGCTAGCGGGGGCCTGAGCTCCTACAATGAGCAGTTCTTC. It codes for CASSQPTLASGGLSSYNEQFF.

The chain is built from TRBV5-1 and TRBJ2-5, with 14 nucleotides matching TRBD2. In germline, CDR1 is SGHRS, CDR2 YFSETQ. This CDR3 contains 17 residues. The J segment lost 2 bases and the V segment lost 4 bases, leaving 7 bases of the junction unmatched. The CDR3 reads CASSRGTSGGPQETQYF. The DNA of the CDR3 is TGCGCCAGCAGCAGAGGGACTAGCGGGGGACCTCAAGAGACCCAGTACTTC.

This clonotype was seen only a few times. V usage is TRBV5-6 and J usage is TRBJ1-1, with 8 bases lining up with TRBD1. Trimming at V came to 4 bases and at J to 4 bases, leaving 3 bases not matched to a gene. Germline V CDR1 and CDR2: SGHDT, YYEEEE. The CDR3 is 13 residues long. CDR3 bases: TGTGCCAGCAGCCTGACAGGGGTCACTGAAGCTTTCTTT. It translates to CASSLTGVTEAFF.

This clonotype appeared a few times. The genes are TRBV25-1 and TRBJ1-4; the D is unclear. Deletions cut 2 bases from V and 7 bases from J, with 14 bases between. The germline gives CDR1 MGHDK, CDR2 SYGVNS. The CDR3 sequence is 15 residues long. The CDR3 spells CASSERTEGSEKLFF. The CDR3 DNA reads TGTGCCAGCAGTGAAAGAACCGAGGGCAGTGAAAAACTGTTTTTT.

This clonotype showed up just a few times. The chain recombines TRBV20-1 with TRBJ2-5, with D possibly matching TRBD2 (5 bases). V lost 1 base, J lost 2 bases, and 14 bases lay in between. Germline V lookup: CDR1 DFQATT, CDR2 SNEGSKA (reference sequence). This CDR3 contains 15 residues. The CDR3, as DNA: TGCAGTGCTAGAGTCTCGGGAACAGCTCAAGAGACCCAGTACTTC. Translated, it gives CSARVSGTAQETQYF.

This clonotype was observed many times. The V call is TRBV19, the J call TRBJ2-2, with D possibly matching TRBD1 (6 bases). V was shortened by 8 bases and J by 2 bases, with 9 bases between the two germline ends. CDR1 is LNHDA, CDR2 SQIVND, per germline (reference sequence). The CDR3 contains 13 residues. The CDR3 bases are TGTGCCAGTGCAGGGGCTAACACCGGGGAGCTGTTTTTT. Its translation is CASAGANTGELFF.